This is a list of T cell receptor beta chains from one sample in a study of T-cell memory formation after mild COVID-19. TCRdb reprocessed the 5' RACE reads via MiXCR and lists one record per CDR3 protein. The data hold about 110,000 distinct CDR3 sequences, with 15% to 20% observed a single time. Sequencing input: PBMCs or a T cell subset sorted from them (not recorded which). The origin of the receptors is a man aged 18-30 years who had mild COVID-19 (a few samples of this study predate the infection). Cell type and time point are not known. Both conserved end residues are part of each CDR3. Fields, in order: V gene, J gene, clone size, D gene, CDR3 protein, CDR3 DNA. The D gene is left open where the match is weak. Only some rows state a clone size, as once, few, many or a class for expanded clones.

v_gene: TRBV7-2
j_gene: TRBJ2-3
abundance: .
d_gene: .
CDR3aa: CASSTTSNSDTQYF
CDR3nt: TGTGCCAGCAGCACGACCTCAAACTCGGATACGCAGTATTTT

v_gene: TRBV20-1
j_gene: TRBJ2-2
abundance: few
d_gene: .
CDR3aa: CSARAGFTGELFF
CDR3nt: TGCAGTGCTAGGGCCGGATTCACCGGGGAGCTGTTTTTT

v_gene: TRBV20-1
j_gene: TRBJ2-5
abundance: .
d_gene: TRBD2
CDR3aa: CSAGGEGQETQYF
CDR3nt: TGCAGTGCCGGCGGGGAGGGTCAAGAGACCCAGTACTTC

v_gene: TRBV29-1
j_gene: TRBJ1-1
abundance: few
d_gene: TRBD1
CDR3aa: CSVITRDRRNTEAFF
CDR3nt: TGCAGCGTCATCACAAGGGACAGAAGGAACACTGAAGCTTTCTTT

v_gene: TRBV5-1
j_gene: TRBJ2-5
abundance: many
d_gene: TRBD2
CDR3aa: CASSSGLAAPGGETQYF
CDR3nt: TGCGCCAGCAGCTCCGGACTAGCGGCCCCTGGGGGGGAGACCCAGTACTTC

v_gene: TRBV4-1
j_gene: TRBJ2-2
abundance: .
d_gene: .
CDR3aa: CASQHSTDTGELFF
CDR3nt: TGCGCCAGCCAACATTCAACGGACACCGGCGAGCTGTTTTTT

v_gene: TRBV6-5
j_gene: TRBJ1-5
abundance: few
d_gene: TRBD1
CDR3aa: CASSSRTGGGQPQHF
CDR3nt: TGTGCCAGCAGTTCCAGGACAGGGGGAGGTCAGCCCCAGCATTTT

v_gene: TRBV5-1
j_gene: TRBJ2-2
abundance: few
d_gene: .
CDR3aa: CASSSRGGGELFF
CDR3nt: TGCGCCAGCAGCTCCAGGGGCGGCGGGGAGCTGTTTTTT

v_gene: TRBV20-1
j_gene: TRBJ2-3
abundance: few
d_gene: .
CDR3aa: CSASSGAEHTDTQYF
CDR3nt: TGCAGTGCTAGTAGCGGTGCAGAGCACACAGATACGCAGTATTTT

v_gene: TRBV19
j_gene: TRBJ1-2
abundance: .
d_gene: TRBD1
CDR3aa: CASKGQGFNGYTF
CDR3nt: TGTGCCAGCAAGGGACAGGGGTTTAACGGCTACACCTTC

v_gene: TRBV6-2/TRBV6-3
j_gene: TRBJ2-7
abundance: many
d_gene: .
CDR3aa: CASEQQGRGYEQYF
CDR3nt: TGTGCCAGCGAGCAACAGGGCCGTGGCTACGAGCAGTACTTC

v_gene: TRBV7-3
j_gene: TRBJ2-2
abundance: few
d_gene: TRBD1
CDR3aa: CASSWTGNTGELFF
CDR3nt: TGTGCCAGCAGCTGGACAGGGAACACCGGGGAGCTGTTTTTT

v_gene: TRBV5-1
j_gene: TRBJ2-4
abundance: .
d_gene: .
CDR3aa: CARGIQAAKNIQYF
CDR3nt: TGCGCCAGGGGCATTCAGGCGGCCAAAAACATTCAGTACTTC

v_gene: TRBV4-3
j_gene: TRBJ1-4
abundance: .
d_gene: .
CDR3aa: CASSQEPVLGIGLFF
CDR3nt: TGCGCCAGCAGCCAAGAACCGGTTCTGGGGATCGGTTTGTTTTTT

v_gene: TRBV7-9
j_gene: TRBJ2-3
abundance: .
d_gene: .
CDR3aa: CASRSVADTQYF
CDR3nt: TGTGCCAGCAGGTCGGTGGCAGATACGCAGTATTTT

v_gene: TRBV13
j_gene: TRBJ2-5
abundance: .
d_gene: TRBD1
CDR3aa: CASSGTEKGETQYF
CDR3nt: TGTGCCAGCAGCGGGACAGAGAAAGGGGAGACCCAGTACTTC

v_gene: TRBV9
j_gene: TRBJ2-3
abundance: .
d_gene: .
CDR3aa: CASSDGPGGDTQYF
CDR3nt: TGTGCCAGCAGCGACGGACCCGGGGGAGATACGCAGTATTTT

v_gene: TRBV5-1
j_gene: TRBJ2-1
abundance: .
d_gene: .
CDR3aa: CASSPETEVFNEQFF
CDR3nt: TGCGCCAGCAGCCCGGAGACAGAAGTATTCAATGAGCAGTTCTTC

v_gene: TRBV7-9
j_gene: TRBJ1-4
abundance: .
d_gene: .
CDR3aa: CASSRENTGEKLFF
CDR3nt: TGTGCCAGCAGCCGTGAAAACACGGGGGAAAAACTGTTTTTT

v_gene: TRBV18
j_gene: TRBJ1-1
abundance: .
d_gene: .
CDR3aa: CASSQRGSTEAFF
CDR3nt: TGTGCCAGCTCCCAGCGGGGGTCCACTGAAGCTTTCTTT

v_gene: TRBV5-4
j_gene: TRBJ2-2
abundance: .
d_gene: .
CDR3aa: CASSQAEQNTGELFF
CDR3nt: TGTGCCAGCAGCCAGGCGGAACAGAACACCGGGGAGCTGTTTTTT

v_gene: TRBV5-1
j_gene: TRBJ1-4
abundance: .
d_gene: .
CDR3aa: CASGGAPNEKLFF
CDR3nt: TGCGCCAGCGGCGGGGCTCCTAATGAAAAACTGTTTTTT

v_gene: TRBV7-2
j_gene: TRBJ2-7
abundance: few
d_gene: TRBD2
CDR3aa: CASSRTGTRVSEQYF
CDR3nt: TGTGCCAGCAGCAGGACCGGGACTAGGGTTTCAGAGCAGTACTTC

v_gene: TRBV12-3/TRBV12-4
j_gene: TRBJ2-4
abundance: few
d_gene: TRBD2
CDR3aa: CASSHSGGANIQYF
CDR3nt: TGTGCCAGCAGTCATAGCGGGGGGGCTAACATTCAGTACTTC

v_gene: TRBV5-5
j_gene: TRBJ2-2
abundance: .
d_gene: .
CDR3aa: CASTRGGGGGTGELFF
CDR3nt: TGTGCCAGCACCAGGGGCGGAGGGGGCGGCACCGGGGAGCTGTTTTTT

v_gene: TRBV20-1
j_gene: TRBJ1-2
abundance: .
d_gene: .
CDR3aa: CSARPAPRGYTF
CDR3nt: TGCAGTGCTAGACCGGCCCCCCGCGGCTACACCTTC

v_gene: TRBV6-2/TRBV6-3
j_gene: TRBJ2-1
abundance: .
d_gene: .
CDR3aa: CASSTGLVWAEQFF
CDR3nt: TGTGCCAGCAGTACCGGACTGGTCTGGGCTGAGCAGTTCTTC

v_gene: TRBV5-1
j_gene: TRBJ2-5
abundance: few
d_gene: .
CDR3aa: CASSLSFQETQYF
CDR3nt: TGCGCCAGCAGCTTGAGCTTTCAAGAGACCCAGTACTTC

v_gene: TRBV6-5
j_gene: TRBJ1-4
abundance: few
d_gene: .
CDR3aa: CASSHRSWGEKLFF
CDR3nt: TGTGCCAGCAGCCACAGAAGTTGGGGTGAAAAACTGTTTTTT

v_gene: TRBV20-1
j_gene: TRBJ2-7
abundance: few
d_gene: .
CDR3aa: CSTGDNSYEQYF
CDR3nt: TGCAGTACAGGAGACAACTCCTACGAGCAGTACTTC

v_gene: TRBV6-2/TRBV6-3
j_gene: TRBJ2-7
abundance: .
d_gene: .
CDR3aa: CASRPPFVNYEQYF
CDR3nt: TGTGCCAGCAGACCACCTTTTGTGAACTACGAGCAGTACTTC